The present T cell receptor (beta chain) was sequenced within a study of control samples from healthy donors and cancer patients. Method: immunoSEQ multiplex PCR; TCRdb's copy keeps in-frame clones and lacks some. In the table there are about 130,000 clones, about 92% of which are singletons. This receptor was identified in a woman between 50 and 59 years old in good health. Sequencing used blood.

The CDR3 DNA is TGTGCCAGCAGCTTAGTCTCTAGCACAGATACGCAGTATTTT. It is translated as CASSLVSSTDTQYF. The gene calls are TRBV11-2 and TRBJ2-3; D is unresolved. The CDR3 length is 14 residues. CDR1 is SGHAT, CDR2 FQNNGV, per germline. The V end lost 1 base, the J end lost 0 bases, and 5 bases lay between the germline ends. The whole variable domain, remainder taken from reference TRBV11-2 and TRBJ2-3, is EAGVAQSPRYKIIEKRQSVAFWCNPISGHATLYWYQQILGQGPKLLIQFQNNGVVDDSQLPKDRFSAERLKGVDSTLKIQPAKLEDSAVYLCASSLVSSTDTQYFGPGTRLTVL.